These 30 T cell receptor beta chains came from one sample sequenced in a study of T cells in women clearing cervical HPV infection. Profiling relied on immunoSEQ multiplex PCR, and the TCRdb table lists in-frame clones only, not all of them. The sample totals approximately 35,000 clones; its top ten clones hold approximately 7.8%. Sequencing was carried out using blood buffy coat. The source is a woman aged 18 to 75 with a cervical HPV16 infection that either progressed to CIN3+ or cleared (not recorded which).

Points on this clone: The read comes to an end 3 residues before the CDR3 does, leaving the germline J gene to fill in the end. V is TRBV20-1 and J is TRBJ1-6; 8 positions match TRBD1. With 0 bases clipped from V and 10 bases from J, the junction kept 8 bases outside the gene matches. CDR1 is DFQATT, CDR2 SNEGSKA, per germline (reference sequence). There are 15 residues in the CDR3. The covered CDR3 bases are TGCAGTGCTAGAGAATCCGGACAGGGTCACTCACCC. Amino acid sequence: CSARESGQGHSP. The whole CDR3 sequence reads CSARESGQGHSPLHF.

About this clone itself: The CDR3 is cut off 3 residues early in the read; its end comes from the germline J gene. J is TRBJ2-4 and V is TRBV5-1; 13 bases map to TRBD2. Per the germline V gene, CDR1 is SGHRS and CDR2 is YFSETQ. The CDR3 consists of 16 residues. Unmatched junction bases numbered 8, after V lost 4 bases and J lost 7 bases. CDR3 DNA (partial): TGCGCCAGCAGCCGCCTGGGACTAGCGGGGAGTAACATT. Residues: CASSRLGLAGSNI. The complete CDR3 sequence is CASSRLGLAGSNIQYF.

With respect to this clone: The read gets to within 3 residues of the CDR3 end, and the germline J gene fills in the rest. This sequence joins TRBV6-1 and TRBJ2-1, with TRBD2 matching over 12 bases. Germline CDR1 and CDR2: MNHNS and SASEGT. The CDR3 extends over 15 amino acids. V lost 4 bases, J lost 8 bases, and 6 bases stayed unmatched. CDR3 loop: CASSASSGGAHEQFF. The covered CDR3 bases are TGTGCCAGCAGTGCCTCTAGCGGGGGGGCTCATGAG.

A word on this clone: The sequence runs out 3 residues before the end of the CDR3; the remainder is reconstructed from the germline J gene. The V and J genes are TRBV13 and TRBJ2-7, with 7 bases aligning to TRBD1. This CDR3 comprises 15 residues. Germline CDR1 is PRHDT and CDR2 is FYEKMQ (reference sequence). V was clipped by 4 bases and J by 0 bases; unmatched bases: 6. The CDR3 bases that were read are TGTGCCAGCAGCTCACAGGGGAACGGCTCCTACGAG. Amino acid sequence: CASSSQGNGSYE. The full CDR3 sequence reads CASSSQGNGSYEQYF. Complete variable domain (other parts from reference TRBV13 and TRBJ2-7): AAGVIQSPRHLIKEKRETATLKCYPIPRHDTVYWYQQGPGQDPQFLISFYEKMQSDKGSIPDRFSAQQFSDYHSELNMSSLELGDSALYFCASSSQGNGSYEQYFGPGTRLTVT.

On this clone: The missing CDR3 end, 3 residues past where the read stops, is filled in from the germline J gene. The chain uses TRBV7-2 and TRBJ2-7, with D unclear. The CDR3 consists of 15 residues. CDR1 is SGHTA, CDR2 FQGNSA, per germline. V lost 4 bases to trimming and J lost 3 bases, with 16 bases between them. The CDR3 sequence: CASSSSRFPYYEQYF. CDR3 DNA, as far as it was read: TGTGCCAGCAGCTCCTCCCGGTTCCCCTACTACGAG.

Remarks on this clone: The read gets to within 3 residues of the CDR3 end, and the germline J gene fills in the rest. The chain uses TRBV5-6 and TRBJ2-2, with TRBD1 as a possible D gene (5 bases). This CDR3 has 15 residues. The V end lost 4 bases, the J end lost 7 bases, and 17 bases lay between the germline ends. The germline V gene has CDR1 SGHDT and CDR2 YYEEEE. This chain's CDR3 is CASSEEGWGNGELFF. CDR3 bases read: TGTGCCAGCAGCGAGGAAGGATGGGGCAACGGGGAG.

A remark on this clone: The read finishes 3 residues shy of the CDR3 end, and the germline J gene is used to complete it. This chain connects TRBV19 to TRBJ2-1; tentatively, D is TRBD2 (6 bases). CDR1 LNHDA and CDR2 SQIVND come from the germline V gene (reference sequence). The CDR3 is 13 amino acids. Trimming took off 5 bases at V and 9 bases at J, with 14 bases between the two ends. The CDR3 reads CASSPGTLFEQFF. CDR3 DNA (partial): TGTGCCAGTAGTCCCGGGACTCTCTTTGAG.

In regard to this clone: The read finishes 3 residues shy of the CDR3 end, and the germline J gene is used to complete it. The J gene is TRBJ2-3, the V gene TRBV7-6; D perhaps matches TRBD2 (7 bases). There are 15 residues in the CDR3. Germline values: CDR1 SGHVS, CDR2 FNYEAQ. The V end lost 1 base, the J end lost 2 bases, and 10 bases lay between the germline ends. Here the CDR3 reads CASSLGGGLTDTQYF. Partial CDR3 DNA: TGTGCCAGCAGCTTAGGGGGGGGCCTCACAGATACG.

As for this clone: The CDR3 end falls 3 residues outside the read, so it is completed with the germline J gene. The chain couples TRBV5-6 to TRBJ2-3; D tentatively reads TRBD1 or TRBD2 (5 bases each). This CDR3 has 15 residues. CDR1 and CDR2 (germline): SGHDT, YYEEEE. V was trimmed by 5 bases and J by 2 bases, leaving 15 bases between them. The CDR3 region is CASSEGRGLTDTQYF. The sequenced part of the CDR3 DNA is TGTGCCAGCAGTGAGGGTAGGGGCCTCACAGATACG.

Points on this clone: The CDR3 is cut off 3 residues early in the read; its end comes from the germline J gene. The chain has TRBV5-1 and TRBJ2-7; D gene uncertain. V was trimmed by 4 bases and J by 0 bases, leaving 11 bases between them. Germline values: CDR1 SGHRS, CDR2 YFSETQ. The CDR3 spans 14 residues. Incomplete CDR3 DNA: TGCGCCAGCAGCCTAACTACTACCTCCTACGAG. It yields the protein CASSLTTTSYE. The entire CDR3 sequence reads CASSLTTTSYEQYF.

As to this clone: The read finishes 3 residues shy of the CDR3 end, and the germline J gene is used to complete it. The chain combines TRBV30 with TRBJ1-5; 7 positions agree with TRBD1. This CDR3 spans 17 amino acids. With 3 bases clipped from V and 0 bases from J, the junction kept 11 bases outside the gene matches. The germline gives CDR1 GTSNPN, CDR2 SVGIG (reference sequence). The CDR3: CAWSADRALTSNQPQHF. The CDR3 bases that were read are TGTGCCTGGAGCGCAGACAGGGCATTGACTAGCAATCAGCCC.

CDR3 DNA, as far as it was read: TGTGCCAGCAGCTTAGCCCCAGGGGCGGGCGAG. Its protein is CASSLAPGAGE. The complete CDR3 sequence is CASSLAPGAGEQYF. V is TRBV11-1 and J is TRBJ2-7; tentatively, D is TRBD1 (6 bases). With the read ending 3 residues before the CDR3 end, the germline J gene is used to fill in that end. This CDR3 contains 14 residues. Germline V CDR1 and CDR2: SGHAT, FQDESV (reference sequence). V shed 0 bases and J shed 6 bases, with 12 bases lying between them. The complete variable domain, with remaining parts taken from reference TRBV11-1 and TRBJ2-7, reads EAEVAQSPRYKITEKSQAVAFWCDPISGHATLYWYRQILGQGPELLVQFQDESVVDDSQLPKDRFSAERLKGVDSTLKIQPAELGDSAMYLCASSLAPGAGEQYFGPGTRLTVT.

Details on this clone: The read falls 3 residues short of the CDR3 end, and the missing part is taken from the germline J gene. V is TRBV7-9 and J is TRBJ2-1, with D maybe TRBD2 (5 bases). Trimming pared 2 bases from V and 2 bases from J, leaving 7 bases between. Germline V CDR1 and CDR2: SEHNR, FQNEAQ (reference sequence). The CDR3 runs 14 residues. This CDR3 reads CASSLKAAYNEQFF. CDR3 bases read: TGTGCCAGCAGCTTAAAAGCGGCCTACAATGAG. Based on the CDR3 plus reference TRBV7-9 and TRBJ2-1, the full variable domain is DTGVSQNPRHKITKRGQNVTFRCDPISEHNRLYWYRQTLGQGPEFLTYFQNEAQLEKSRLLSDRFSAERPKGSFSTLEIQRTEQGDSAMYLCASSLKAAYNEQFFGPGTRLTVL.

On this clone itself: The read comes to an end 3 residues before the CDR3 does, leaving the germline J gene to fill in the end. The chain has TRBV6-1 and TRBJ1-2; no reliable D call. CDR3 length: 16 amino acids. Germline loops: CDR1 MNHNS, CDR2 SASEGT. Incomplete CDR3 DNA: TGTGCCAGCAGTGAAGAGGTTAGCGGCCCCTTGAGTGAC. This translates into CASSEEVSGPLSD. The whole CDR3 protein is CASSEEVSGPLSDYTF.

Concerning this clone itself: Other DNA sequences from this sample encode an identical CDR3 as well. CDR3 residues: CASKEGAEAFF. The sequenced part of the CDR3 DNA is TGCGCCAGCAAAGAGGGGGCTGAA. The gene calls are TRBV10-1 and TRBJ1-1, with D maybe TRBD1 (6 bases). Read data end 3 residues before the CDR3 end; the end is taken from the germline J gene. Between the trimmed V and J ends, which lost 7 bases and 6 bases, there was a span of 9 bases. The CDR3 is 11 residues long. Germline loops: CDR1 WNHNN, CDR2 SYGVQD (reference sequence).

A remark on this clone: The read terminates 3 residues ahead of where the CDR3 ends, so the germline J gene completes it. The rearrangement links TRBV7-3 to TRBJ1-3, with 7 bases lining up with TRBD1. CDR3 length: 13 amino acids. Looked up from germline, CDR1 is SGHTA and CDR2 is FQGTGA. Trimming cost V 6 bases and J 8 bases; bases outside gene matches: 7. CDR3 DNA (partial): TGTGCCAGCAGTAACAACAGGGGTGACACC. Translating it yields CASSNNRGDT. The full CDR3 reads CASSNNRGDTIYF.

About this clone itself: The CDR3 extends 3 residues past the end of the read, so its final part is completed from the germline J gene. The chain has TRBV19 and TRBJ1-2; D ambiguous. The CDR3 consists of 13 residues. Germline V gives CDR1 LNHDA, CDR2 SQIVND (reference sequence). The CDR3 sequence: CASSIGTIRDYTF. The DNA read from the CDR3 is TGTGCCAGTAGTATTGGAACTATACGCGAC.

Regarding this clone: The read falls 3 residues short of the CDR3 end, and the missing part is taken from the germline J gene. This chain uses TRBV7-3 with TRBJ2-3; D is perhaps TRBD1 (6 bases). Germline V CDR1 and CDR2: SGHTA, FQGTGA. Trimming took 1 base from V and 1 from J, leaving 15 bases between them. The CDR3 sequence is 17 residues long. The chain's CDR3 is CASSLKYRGIGTDTQYF. The sequenced part of the CDR3 DNA is TGTGCCAGCAGCTTAAAGTATAGGGGGATTGGCACAGATACG.

The sequenced part of the CDR3 DNA is TGTGCCAGCAGCTACGCCACAGGGGAAGGC. This translates into CASSYATGEG. The full-length CDR3 reads as CASSYATGEGYTF. The chain couples TRBV7-3 to TRBJ1-2; TRBD1 agrees at 7 bases. The CDR3 end lies 3 residues beyond the end of the read and is filled in from the germline J gene. CDR3 length equals 13 residues. Germline-derived CDR1 and CDR2 are SGHTA and FQGTGA.

About this clone: The missing CDR3 end, 3 residues past where the read stops, is filled in from the germline J gene. This chain joins TRBV11-2 and TRBJ2-5; 7 bases agree with TRBD2. V lost 1 base and J lost 4; bases outside the gene matches: 6. This CDR3 is built from 15 residues. Germline V gene lookup returns CDR1 SGHAT and CDR2 FQNNGV. CDR3 DNA (partial): TGTGCCAGCAGCTTAGGGGACTATAGTCTAGAGACC. This codes for CASSLGDYSLET. The whole CDR3 sequence is CASSLGDYSLETQYF. The variable domain in full, completed from reference TRBV11-2 and TRBJ2-5, reads EAGVAQSPRYKIIEKRQSVAFWCNPISGHATLYWYQQILGQGPKLLIQFQNNGVVDDSQLPKDRFSAERLKGVDSTLKIQPAKLEDSAVYLCASSLGDYSLETQYFGPGTRLLVL.

As to this clone: The read ends 3 residues early relative to the CDR3; the germline J gene fills the gap. The V gene is TRBV5-1, the J gene TRBJ2-7; perhaps TRBD2 as D (6 bases). CDR1 is SGHRS and CDR2 is YFSETQ in the germline V gene. The CDR3 has 16 amino acids. Trimming stripped 4 bases from V and 3 bases from J, with 20 bases between. The CDR3: CASSPTTRLGNYEQYF. The sequenced CDR3 bases are TGCGCCAGCAGCCCCACAACTAGACTAGGTAACTACGAG.

Remarks on this clone: Read coverage stops 3 residues before the CDR3 terminus; the germline J gene supplies the remainder. J is TRBJ1-3 and V is TRBV29-1; 7 bases agree with TRBD1. The CDR3 length is 13 residues. V shed 6 bases, J shed 4 bases, and the junction held 6 bases outside the gene matches. Germline CDR1 and CDR2: SQVTM and ANQGSEA. CDR3 DNA (partial): TGCAGCGTCCTGACAGGGCAGGGAAACACC. Translating it yields CSVLTGQGNT. The CDR3, in full, reads CSVLTGQGNTIYF.

The DNA read from the CDR3 is TGTGCCAGCAGTGAAAGGCCTAGCGGGAGGTATACCTACGAG. Its protein product is CASSERPSGRYTYE. Given in full, the CDR3 is CASSERPSGRYTYEQYF. The J gene is TRBJ2-7, the V gene TRBV2, with 11 positions matching TRBD2. The read terminates 3 residues ahead of where the CDR3 ends, so the germline J gene completes it. Germline assignment: CDR1 SNHLY and CDR2 FYNNEI. The CDR3 runs 17 residues. V dropped 2 bases and J dropped 2; count of bases not matched to a gene: 8.

Note on this clone: The sequenced fragment ends 3 residues before the CDR3 boundary, so the rest is inferred from the germline J gene. The chain couples TRBV14 to TRBJ2-1, with D possibly matching TRBD2 (6 bases). Germline CDR1 SGHDN, CDR2 FVKESK. The CDR3 consists of 17 residues. Deletions cut 0 bases from V and 8 bases from J, with 20 bases between. The CDR3 DNA, read in part, is TGTGCCAGCAGCCAAGATATCTTTGGTAGCGGCCCGTATGAG. It specifies CASSQDIFGSGPYE. The CDR3 reads in full as CASSQDIFGSGPYEQFF.

As to this clone: The read ends 3 residues before the CDR3 terminus; that terminus is restored from the germline J gene. The V and J genes are TRBV24-1 and TRBJ1-3; possibly TRBD1 for D (6 bases). In germline, CDR1 is KGHDR, CDR2 SFDVKD. CDR3 size: 14 residues. Trimming removed 4 bases at V and 1 base at J, with 7 bases between. The CDR3 protein is CATSETGSGNTIYF. Incomplete CDR3 DNA: TGTGCCACCAGTGAAACAGGGTCTGGAAACACC.

Comments on this clone: The CDR3 end lies 3 residues beyond the end of the read and is filled in from the germline J gene. V gene TRBV6-2 or TRBV6-3 combines with J gene TRBJ2-7; 10 nucleotides agree with TRBD2. Germline CDR1 is MNHEY and CDR2 is SVGEGT. Trimming removed 6 bases from V and 2 bases from J; junction bases left unmatched: 13. The CDR3 has 17 amino acids. CDR3 loop: CASSRPKELAGPYEQYF. The covered CDR3 bases are TGTGCCAGCAGCCGCCCAAAAGAACTAGCGGGGCCCTACGAG.

Note on this clone: Sequence at one end of the junction differs from germline and may be a read error. Read sequence stops 3 residues before the CDR3 end, and the germline J gene provides the missing end. The chain is built from TRBV2 and TRBJ2-7, with TRBD1 identical over 10 bases. Germline loops: CDR1 SNHLY, CDR2 FYNNEI. The CDR3 runs 15 residues. CDR3 DNA, as far as it was read: TGTGCCAGCAGCGAAGGGACAGGGGTGGTATACGAG. As protein: CASSEGTGVVYE. The entire CDR3 is CASSEGTGVVYEQYF. The whole variable domain, remainder taken from reference TRBV2 and TRBJ2-7, is EPEVTQTPSHQVTQMGQEVILRCVPISNHLYFYWYRQILGQKVEFLVSFYNNEISEKSEIFDDQFSVERPDGSNFTLKIRSTKLEDSAMYFCASSEGTGVVYEQYFGPGTRLTVT.

In regard to this clone: The read terminates 3 residues before the CDR3 end, so the remaining end is supplied by the germline J gene. This rearrangement joins TRBV7-6 to TRBJ2-1; unclear D gene. This CDR3 region has 12 residues. CDR1 is SGHVS and CDR2 is FNYEAQ in the germline V gene. V was pared by 1 base and J by 4 bases, with 2 bases between. CDR3 bases read: TGTGCCAGCAGCTTAGTATACAATGAG. Its protein product is CASSLVYNE. In full, the CDR3 is CASSLVYNEQFF.

As for this clone: The CDR3 goes on 3 residues after the read ends, and that part is filled in from the germline J gene. V and J are TRBV28 and TRBJ2-1; 9 nucleotides line up with TRBD1. CDR3 length: 15 amino acids. The germline CDR1 and CDR2 sequences are MDHEN and SYDVKM. The trim removed 6 bases at V and 7 bases at J, leaving 10 bases unmatched. CDR3 region: CASRPTGGARNEQFF. CDR3 DNA (partial): TGTGCCAGCAGACCTACAGGGGGCGCGCGTAATGAG.

Details on this clone: The read ends 3 residues before the CDR3 terminus; that terminus is restored from the germline J gene. The V and J genes are TRBV5-1 and TRBJ2-5; the D gene is possibly TRBD2 (6 bases). Germline-derived CDR1 and CDR2 are SGHRS and YFSETQ. The CDR3 loop spans 14 amino acids. The V gene lost 5 bases and the J gene lost 2 bases, with 13 bases spanning the gap. The CDR3 is CASRQDYGQETQYF. The part of the CDR3 DNA that was read is TGCGCCAGCAGGCAGGACTATGGGCAAGAGACC.